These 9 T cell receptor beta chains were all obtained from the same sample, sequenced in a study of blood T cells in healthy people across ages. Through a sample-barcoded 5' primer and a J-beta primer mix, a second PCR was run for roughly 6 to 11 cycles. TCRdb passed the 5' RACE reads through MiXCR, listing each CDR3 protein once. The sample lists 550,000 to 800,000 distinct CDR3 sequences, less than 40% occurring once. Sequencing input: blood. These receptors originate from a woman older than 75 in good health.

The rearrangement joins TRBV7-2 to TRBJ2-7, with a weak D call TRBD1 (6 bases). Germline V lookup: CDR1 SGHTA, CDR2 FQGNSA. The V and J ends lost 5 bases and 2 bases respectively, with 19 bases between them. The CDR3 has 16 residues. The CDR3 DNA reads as TGTGCCAGCAGCCTCATGACAGGTCTGAAGGCCTACGAGCAGTACTTC. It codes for CASSLMTGLKAYEQYF.

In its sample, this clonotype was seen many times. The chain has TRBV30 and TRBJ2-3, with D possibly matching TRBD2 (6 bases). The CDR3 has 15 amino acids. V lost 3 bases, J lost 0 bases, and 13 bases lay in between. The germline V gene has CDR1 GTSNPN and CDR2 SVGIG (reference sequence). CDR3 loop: CAWRLTGLSTDTQYF. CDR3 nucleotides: TGTGCCTGGAGGCTAACAGGACTAAGCACAGATACGCAGTATTTT.

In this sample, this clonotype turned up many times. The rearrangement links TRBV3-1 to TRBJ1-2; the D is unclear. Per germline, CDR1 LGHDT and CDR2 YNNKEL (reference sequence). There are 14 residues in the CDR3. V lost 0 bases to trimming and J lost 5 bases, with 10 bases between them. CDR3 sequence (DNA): TGTGCCAGCAGCCAAGATTCAGTGCCTTATGGCTACACCTTC. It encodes CASSQDSVPYGYTF.

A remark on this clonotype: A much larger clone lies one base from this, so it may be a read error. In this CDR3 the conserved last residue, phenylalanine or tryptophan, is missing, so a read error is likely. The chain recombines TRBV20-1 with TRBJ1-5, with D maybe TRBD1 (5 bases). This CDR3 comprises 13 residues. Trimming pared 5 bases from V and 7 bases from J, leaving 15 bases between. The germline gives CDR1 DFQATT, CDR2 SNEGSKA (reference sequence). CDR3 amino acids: CSAVRGARQPQHC. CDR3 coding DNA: TGCAGTGCTGTCCGTGGGGCCCGCCAGCCCCAGCATTGT.

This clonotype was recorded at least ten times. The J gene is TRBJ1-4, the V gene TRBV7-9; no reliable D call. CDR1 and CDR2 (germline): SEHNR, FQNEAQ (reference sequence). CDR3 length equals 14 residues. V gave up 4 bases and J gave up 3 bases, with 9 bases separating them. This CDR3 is CASSSRRANEKLFF. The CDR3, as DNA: TGTGCCAGCAGCTCTCGACGGGCTAATGAAAAACTGTTTTTT. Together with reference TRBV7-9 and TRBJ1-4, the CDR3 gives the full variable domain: DTGVSQNPRHKITKRGQNVTFRCDPISEHNRLYWYRQTLGQGPEFLTYFQNEAQLEKSRLLSDRFSAERPKGSFSTLEIQRTEQGDSAMYLCASSSRRANEKLFFGSGTQLSVL.

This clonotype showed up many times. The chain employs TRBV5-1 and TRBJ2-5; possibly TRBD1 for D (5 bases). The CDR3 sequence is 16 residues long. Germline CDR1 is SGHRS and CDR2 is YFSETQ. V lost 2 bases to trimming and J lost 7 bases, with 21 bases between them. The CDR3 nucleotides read TGCGCCAGCAGCTTCGCGCAGGGAAGTCGTTCCGGGACCCAGTACTTC. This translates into CASSFAQGSRSGTQYF. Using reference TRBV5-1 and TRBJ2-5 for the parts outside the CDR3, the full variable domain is KAGVTQTPRYLIKTRGQQVTLSCSPISGHRSVSWYQQTPGQGLQFLFEYFSETQRNKGNFPGRFSGRQFSNSRSEMNVSTLELGDSALYLCASSFAQGSRSGTQYFGPGTRLLVL.

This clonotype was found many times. This chain's CDR3 is CASSDDTDTQYF. CDR3 nucleotide sequence: TGTGCCAGCAGTGATGACACAGATACGCAGTATTTT. The V and J genes are TRBV6-4 and TRBJ2-3; D remains unclear. The CDR3 sequence is 12 residues long. Trimming took off 3 bases at V and 2 bases at J, with 3 bases between the two ends. Looked up from germline, CDR1 is MRHNA and CDR2 is SNTAGT.

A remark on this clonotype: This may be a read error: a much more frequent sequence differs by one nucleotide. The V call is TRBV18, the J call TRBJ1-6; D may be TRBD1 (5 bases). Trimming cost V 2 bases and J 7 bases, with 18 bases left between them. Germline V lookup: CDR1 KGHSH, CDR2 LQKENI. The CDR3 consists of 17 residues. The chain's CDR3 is CASSPRMGIGVNSPLHF. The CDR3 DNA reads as TGTGCCAGCTCACCAAGAATGGGGATAGGGGTAAATTCACCCCTCCACTTT.

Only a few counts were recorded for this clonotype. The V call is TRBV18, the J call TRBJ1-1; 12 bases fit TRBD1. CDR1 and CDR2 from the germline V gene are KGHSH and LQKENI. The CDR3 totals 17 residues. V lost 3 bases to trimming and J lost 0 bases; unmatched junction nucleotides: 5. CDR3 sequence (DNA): TGTGCCAGCTCACCTGTCGGGACAGGGGGCGTGAACACTGAAGCTTTCTTT. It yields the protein CASSPVGTGGVNTEAFF.